The next 26 T cell receptor beta chains were all read from a single sample in a study of technical replicates of blood from a handful of donors. Assay used: immunoSEQ multiplex PCR; TCRdb lists only in-frame clones, some missing. The sample yields about 76,000 clones, 75% to 95% seen once. Input material: T cells isolated from PBMCs. Every receptor here comes from a human donor in good health.

This sequence joins TRBV28 and TRBJ1-1; D unclear. Trimming stripped 6 bases from V and 3 bases from J, with 11 bases between. The CDR3 is 13 residues long. Germline V gene sequence: CDR1 MDHEN, CDR2 SYDVKM. This CDR3 reads CASSQAEDTEAFF. CDR3 DNA sequence: TGTGCCAGCAGCCAGGCGGAGGACACTGAAGCTTTCTTT.

The rearrangement uses TRBV6-5 and TRBJ1-1; tentative D call: TRBD1 (5 bases). Germline CDR1 reads MNHEY; CDR2 reads SVGAGI. Trimming left V 6 bases short and J 4 bases short, with 15 bases between. This CDR3 comprises 14 residues. The CDR3 is CASSYNRQITEAFF. The CDR3 coding sequence is TGTGCCAGCAGCTACAATAGACAGATCACTGAAGCTTTCTTT.

V gene TRBV18 combines with J gene TRBJ1-3; 9 nucleotides match TRBD1. The V gene end was trimmed by 6 bases and the J gene end by 1 base; junction bases not matched to a gene: 4. The length of the CDR3 is 15 residues. Germline CDR1 is KGHSH and CDR2 is LQKENI. The CDR3 nucleotides read TGTGCCAGCTCCGGGACAGGGAGGTCTGGAAACACCATATATTTT. Protein sequence: CASSGTGRSGNTIYF.

V gene TRBV27 combines with J gene TRBJ2-5; D is possibly TRBD2 (6 bases). The CDR3 consists of 13 residues. Per germline, CDR1 MNHEY and CDR2 SMNVEV (reference sequence). The V end lost 4 bases, the J end lost 5 bases, and 11 bases lay between the germline ends. The chain's CDR3 is CASSWTTFETQYF. In DNA form, the CDR3 reads TGTGCCAGCAGTTGGACTACTTTCGAGACCCAGTACTTC.

CDR3 sequence reads: CASRSETTNEKLFF. CDR3 in DNA: TGTGCCAGCAGATCAGAAACAACTAATGAAAAACTGTTTTTT. The gene calls are TRBV2 and TRBJ1-4; D is uncertain. Per germline, CDR1 SNHLY and CDR2 FYNNEI. The V gene lost 6 bases and the J gene lost 0 bases, with 8 bases spanning the gap. This CDR3 contains 14 residues.

The V and J genes are TRBV2 and TRBJ1-2, with 12 bases that match TRBD1. CDR1 and CDR2 from the germline V gene are SNHLY and FYNNEI. CDR3 size: 14 residues. V shed 6 bases and J 6 bases; nucleotides not matched to a gene: 5. The chain's CDR3 is CASRAGTGGDGYTF. The CDR3 DNA follows: TGTGCCAGCAGGGCCGGGACAGGGGGCGATGGCTACACCTTC.

The V call is TRBV28, the J call TRBJ2-5; D unclear. The CDR3 has 14 residues. From germline, CDR1 is MDHEN and CDR2 SYDVKM. V dropped 7 bases and J dropped 5 bases, with 17 bases sitting between them. CDR3 residues: CASMASSLWETQYF. CDR3 bases: TGTGCCAGCATGGCCTCTAGTCTTTGGGAGACCCAGTACTTC. Full variable domain (remainder filled in from reference TRBV28 and TRBJ2-5): DVKVTQSSRYLVKRTGEKVFLECVQDMDHENMFWYRQDPGLGLRLIYFSYDVKMKEKGDIPEGYSVSREKKERFSLILESASTNQTSMYLCASMASSLWETQYFGPGTRLLVL.

This clone was recorded once. V is TRBV10-3 and J is TRBJ1-1; D not resolved. V lost 2 bases to trimming and J lost 5 bases, with 15 bases between them. The CDR3 extends over 15 amino acids. Germline CDR1 is ENHRY and CDR2 is SYGVKD. CDR3 sequence: CAISEPNFSGTEAFF. In nucleotides, the CDR3 is TGTGCCATCAGTGAGCCGAATTTTTCGGGAACTGAAGCTTTCTTT.

This clone was detected a few times. CDR3 in amino acids: CAWMPFWATAGTEAFF. The DNA of the CDR3 is TGTGCCTGGATGCCCTTTTGGGCCACCGCTGGCACTGAAGCTTTCTTT. This chain joins TRBV30 and TRBJ1-1; D uncertain. Germline CDR1 is GTSNPN and CDR2 is SVGIG (reference sequence). V lost 4 bases to trimming and J lost 4 bases, with 22 bases between them. This CDR3 contains 16 residues. The full variable domain, completed using reference TRBV30 and TRBJ1-1, is SQTIHQWPATLVQPVGSPLSLECTVEGTSNPNLYWYRQAAGRGLQLLFYSVGIGQISSEVPQNLSASRPQDRQFILSSKKLLLSDSGFYLCAWMPFWATAGTEAFFGQGTRLTVV.

J is TRBJ2-7 and V is TRBV29-1, with 8 bases identical to TRBD1. CDR3 length: 14 residues. The germline V gene has CDR1 SQVTM and CDR2 ANQGSEA. Losses at the gene ends were 7 bases for V and 0 bases for J; bases not matched to a gene: 8. CDR3 coding DNA: TGCAGCGCACAAAAGGGACAGGCCTCCTACGAGCAGTACTTC. This gives the protein CSAQKGQASYEQYF.

The chain has TRBV6-4 and TRBJ2-3; 9 bases are shared with TRBD2. The CDR3 covers 13 residues. Germline V gene data show CDR1 as MRHNA and CDR2 as SNTAGT. The junction had 3 bases not matched to a gene; V was cut back by 9 bases and J by 2 bases. CDR3 DNA: TGTGCCAGTGCGGGAGGGCCCACAGATACGCAGTATTTT. Translation gives CASAGGPTDTQYF.

This clone was counted between two and nine times. The V call is TRBV4-2, the J call TRBJ2-5; 7 bases are a match to TRBD1. CDR1 is LGHNA, CDR2 YNFKEQ, per germline. The length of the CDR3 is 13 residues. The CDR3 nucleotides read TGTACCGGCGCCAGGGGGTACCAAGAGACCCAGTACTTC. Translated: CTGARGYQETQYF.

The V and J genes are TRBV6-4 and TRBJ2-3, with 8 bases lining up with TRBD2. Looked up from germline, CDR1 is MRHNA and CDR2 is SNTAGT. J lost 5 bases, V lost 6 bases, and 10 bases had no gene match. CDR3 length: 15 amino acids. In DNA form, the CDR3 reads TGTGCCAGCAGCGCGATGGCGGGGGGTATAGATACGCAGTATTTT. Amino acid sequence: CASSAMAGGIDTQYF.

J is TRBJ2-7 and V is TRBV18; 10 positions agree with TRBD1. V lost 3 bases to trimming and J lost 2 bases; unmatched junction nucleotides: 4. The CDR3 covers 15 residues. CDR1 is KGHSH and CDR2 is LQKENI in the germline V gene. The CDR3 DNA is TGTGCCAGCTCACCCCGGACAGGGGGGACCTACGAGCAGTACTTC. Its translation: CASSPRTGGTYEQYF.

The J gene is TRBJ2-5, the V gene TRBV4-2; D is unresolved. The V and J ends lost 0 bases and 3 bases respectively, with 8 bases between them. Germline CDR1 is LGHNA and CDR2 is YNFKEQ. The CDR3 loop spans 14 amino acids. The CDR3 here is CASSQDVLKETQYF. DNA for the CDR3: TGTGCCAGCAGCCAAGATGTTCTAAAAGAGACCCAGTACTTC.

J is TRBJ1-2 and V is TRBV10-3, with 9 bases lining up with TRBD1. V dropped 3 bases and J dropped 2; count of bases not matched to a gene: 4. The CDR3 has 15 amino acids. Germline CDR1 and CDR2: ENHRY and SYGVKD. The CDR3 nucleotides are TGTGCCATCAGTGATAACAGGGGGCACAACTATGGCTACACCTTC. Translated: CAISDNRGHNYGYTF.

The chain uses TRBV9 and TRBJ2-1, with D perhaps TRBD1 (5 bases). The V gene's germline CDR1 is SGDLS and CDR2 YYNGEE. The ends were cut back, 3 bases at V and 5 bases at J, with 15 bases in the middle. This CDR3 contains 15 residues. DNA for the CDR3: TGTGCCAGCAGCGCGAACCTAGACAGCAACAATGAGCAGTTCTTC. It encodes CASSANLDSNNEQFF.

This clone was seen more than once but under ten times. The rearrangement links TRBV19 to TRBJ2-2; tentatively, D is TRBD1 (5 bases). Trimming shortened V by 9 bases and J by 4 bases, and 12 bases separated the two germline ends. The CDR3 has 13 amino acids. Per germline, CDR1 LNHDA and CDR2 SQIVND (reference sequence). CDR3 coding DNA: TGTGCCAGCTCCACTCAGGGCACCGGGGAGCTGTTTTTT. As protein: CASSTQGTGELFF. The full variable domain, rest sourced from reference TRBV19 and TRBJ2-2, is DGGITQSPKYLFRKEGQNVTLSCEQNLNHDAMYWYRQDPGQGLRLIYYSQIVNDFQKGDIAEGYSVSREKKESFPLTVTSAQKNPTAFYLCASSTQGTGELFFGEGSRLTVL.

The chain recombines TRBV4-1 with TRBJ2-5, with D tentatively TRBD2 (5 bases). The V gene's germline CDR1 is MGHRA and CDR2 YSYEKL. This CDR3 contains 20 residues. The germline V and J ends were trimmed by 1 base and 6 bases, with 30 bases remaining between them. In DNA form, the CDR3 reads TGCGCCAGCAGCCAAGCCACAAGCACTTCTAGTAGCGCCTTCCGGAAGACCCAGTACTTC. Protein product: CASSQATSTSSSAFRKTQYF.

The table lists this clone with a few counts. Other DNA sequences in the same sample also yield this CDR3. V is TRBV14 and J is TRBJ2-6, with D maybe TRBD1 (6 bases). This CDR3 is 15 amino acids long. Germline values: CDR1 SGHDN, CDR2 FVKESK. The V end was cut by 4 bases, the J end by 4 bases, with 11 bases between. The CDR3: CASSLQGPGANVLTF. CDR3 DNA sequence: TGTGCCAGCAGCCTACAGGGACCCGGGGCCAACGTCCTGACTTTC.

The gene calls are TRBV11-2 and TRBJ2-5; D is possibly TRBD1 (5 bases). Germline CDR1 SGHAT, CDR2 FQNNGV. V was clipped by 5 bases and J by 5 bases, with 18 bases between them. CDR3 length: 15 residues. The CDR3 sequence is CASSPRVGDRETQYF. The CDR3 DNA reads as TGTGCCAGCAGCCCGCGCGTAGGGGATAGGGAGACCCAGTACTTC.

This clone was seen a single time. The rearrangement uses TRBV11-2 and TRBJ2-5; 11 bases match TRBD1. Germline V gives CDR1 SGHAT, CDR2 FQNNGV. The length of the CDR3 is 14 residues. V was pared by 5 bases and J by 4 bases, with 3 bases of the junction left unmatched. The CDR3 loop reads CASSTDRGLETQYF. In DNA form, the CDR3 reads TGTGCCAGCAGCACGGACAGGGGGCTAGAGACCCAGTACTTC.

V is TRBV9 and J is TRBJ2-4; D call uncertain. Per the germline V gene, CDR1 is SGDLS and CDR2 is YYNGEE. The CDR3 is 15 residues long. Trimming removed 6 bases from V and 4 bases from J, with 17 bases in between. The CDR3 nucleotides read TGTGCCAGCACTCGAGAGACTGGCCCAAAAAACATTCAGTACTTC. Residues: CASTRETGPKNIQYF.

The V gene is TRBV6-1, the J gene TRBJ1-5; 7 bases are shared with TRBD1. Trimming at V came to 6 bases and at J to 6 bases, leaving 8 bases not matched to a gene. The CDR3 is made up of 14 amino acids. Germline CDR1 MNHNS, CDR2 SASEGT. This CDR3 is CASRGTGDSQPQHF. The CDR3 DNA reads as TGTGCCAGCAGGGGCACAGGGGATAGTCAGCCCCAGCATTTT.

The rearrangement links TRBV9 to TRBJ2-1; 15 nucleotides match TRBD2. Germline V lookup: CDR1 SGDLS, CDR2 YYNGEE. V shed 0 bases, J shed 3 bases, and the junction held 1 base outside the gene matches. This CDR3 has 17 amino acids. CDR3 in amino acids: CASSVGGLAGGYNEQFF. The CDR3 DNA reads as TGTGCCAGCAGCGTAGGGGGACTAGCGGGGGGCTACAATGAGCAGTTCTTC. The full variable domain, rest sourced from reference TRBV9 and TRBJ2-1, is DSGVTQTPKHLITATGQRVTLRCSPRSGDLSVYWYQQSLDQGLQFLIQYYNGEERAKGNILERFSAQQFPDLHSELNLSSLELGDSALYFCASSVGGLAGGYNEQFFGPGTRLTVL.

The genes are TRBV11-2 and TRBJ1-2; 8 bases agree with TRBD1. Germline-derived CDR1 and CDR2 are SGHAT and FQNNGV. The V segment lost 1 base and the J segment 3 bases; nucleotides outside the gene matches: 4. This CDR3 comprises 15 residues. The DNA for the CDR3 is TGTGCCAGCAGCTTAGTAGGGACAGGATACTATGGCTACACCTTC. It encodes CASSLVGTGYYGYTF.